This passage covers 23 T cell receptor beta chains from one sample sequenced in a study of blood T cell repertoires in COVID-19. Only in-frame clones appear in the TCRdb table, and some are missing; sequencing was by immunoSEQ multiplex PCR. The sample comprises about 280,000 clones, 70% to 90% of which are singletons, and approximately 2.2% rests with the top ten. Sequenced sample: peripheral blood. These receptors were taken from a woman in her 30s who had recovered from COVID-19.

The CDR3 DNA reads as TGTGCCAGCAGCCAAGTGGGACAGAGAAGGGAGCAGTTCTTC. As protein: CASSQVGQRREQFF. The genes are TRBV3-1 (or the pseudogene TRBV3-2) and TRBJ2-1, with TRBD1 matching 7 bases. The CDR3 runs 14 residues. Germline CDR1 LGHDT, CDR2 YNNKEL (reference sequence). The J segment lost 10 bases and the V segment lost 1 base, leaving 7 bases of the junction unmatched.

The chain joins TRBV5-1 to TRBJ2-5; tentatively, D is TRBD1 (5 bases). This CDR3 has 15 amino acids. Trimming removed 0 bases from V and 5 bases from J, with 14 bases in between. The germline V gene encodes CDR1 SGHRS and CDR2 YFSETQ. The CDR3 reads CASSLVQGRSETQYF. CDR3 sequence (DNA): TGCGCCAGCAGCTTGGTGCAGGGCAGGAGCGAGACCCAGTACTTC.

This chain joins TRBV10-3 and TRBJ2-3; D is possibly TRBD2 (6 bases). V dropped 10 bases and J dropped 3 bases, with 20 bases sitting between them. This CDR3 comprises 15 residues. Germline lookup yields CDR1 ENHRY and CDR2 SYGVKD. The CDR3 sequence: CATNSGLAYTDTQYF. Here the CDR3 DNA reads TGTGCCACCAATTCGGGACTCGCCTATACAGATACGCAGTATTTT.

This clone was detected once. The chain links TRBV29-1 to TRBJ1-4; no clear D. V lost 6 bases and J 3 bases, leaving 8 bases between the germline ends. The CDR3 is 12 amino acids. Germline V gene lookup returns CDR1 SQVTM and CDR2 ANQGSEA. In DNA, the CDR3 is TGCAGCGTCCGGGGTCCTAATGAAAAACTGTTTTTT. It encodes CSVRGPNEKLFF.

This rearrangement joins TRBV5-6 to TRBJ2-5; TRBD2 agrees at 7 bases. The CDR3 sequence is 18 residues long. Germline V lookup: CDR1 SGHDT, CDR2 YYEEEE. J gave up 0 bases and V 0 bases, and 11 bases lay outside the gene matches. The CDR3 reads CASSLGGSSGEYQETQYF. The CDR3 DNA follows: TGTGCCAGCAGCTTGGGGGGGTCTAGCGGCGAGTACCAAGAGACCCAGTACTTC.

The chain is built from TRBV29-1 and TRBJ1-1; D uncertain. Trimming stripped 8 bases from V and 7 bases from J, with 17 bases between. The CDR3 runs to 12 residues. Germline V CDR1 and CDR2: SQVTM, ANQGSEA. The CDR3 sequence is CSLPGWAGEAFF. The CDR3 DNA follows: TGCAGCCTTCCGGGGTGGGCGGGTGAAGCTTTCTTT.

The V and J genes are TRBV30 and TRBJ1-6; TRBD1 matches at 9 bases. V trimming: 5 bases; J trimming: 5 bases; junction bases outside the gene matches: 1. Germline V lookup: CDR1 GTSNPN, CDR2 SVGIG (reference sequence). The CDR3 loop spans 13 amino acids. CDR3: CAWGTGHNSPLHF. The CDR3 bases are TGTGCCTGGGGGACAGGGCATAATTCACCCCTCCACTTT.

The chain joins TRBV6-6 to TRBJ2-2, with 7 bases fitting TRBD1. The CDR3 spans 14 residues. The ends lost 10 bases at V and 3 bases at J; junction bases unmatched: 8. Germline CDR1 MNHNY, CDR2 SVGAGI (reference sequence). CDR3 region: CATCLTGYTGELFF. The CDR3, as DNA: TGTGCCACCTGTCTGACAGGGTACACCGGGGAGCTGTTTTTT.

This rearrangement joins TRBV4-2 to TRBJ2-3, with D perhaps TRBD1 (6 bases). Germline V CDR1 and CDR2: LGHNA, YNFKEQ. CDR3 length: 15 residues. V was trimmed by 4 bases and J by 1 base, leaving 12 bases between them. In DNA, the CDR3 is TGTGCCAGCAGCCTGCAGGACAGTGGCACAGATACGCAGTATTTT. Protein: CASSLQDSGTDTQYF.

The chain joins TRBV6-2 or TRBV6-3 to TRBJ2-1; 9 nucleotides agree with TRBD2. V shed 4 bases and J 5 bases; nucleotides not matched to a gene: 3. The CDR3 spans 14 residues. CDR1 MNHEY and CDR2 SVGEGT come from the germline V gene. CDR3 bases: TGTGCCAGCAGTTTAGCGGGAGTACACAATGAGCAGTTCTTC. Protein: CASSLAGVHNEQFF.

The table lists this clone with a few counts. This sequence joins TRBV3-1 (or the pseudogene TRBV3-2) and TRBJ1-5, with TRBD1 matching over 7 bases. The CDR3 loop spans 15 amino acids. Germline V lookup: CDR1 LGHDT, CDR2 YNNKEL (reference sequence). Trimming cost V 2 bases and J 7 bases; bases outside gene matches: 8. The CDR3 here is CASSQTTGSGQPQHF. CDR3 DNA sequence: TGTGCCAGCAGCCAAACGACAGGGTCAGGCCAGCCCCAGCATTTT.

CDR3 sequence reads: CASSFGTAYEQYF. The CDR3 nucleotides read TGTGCCAGCAGTTTCGGGACAGCCTACGAGCAGTACTTC. J is TRBJ2-7 and V is TRBV6-6, with 7 bases lining up with TRBD1. J gave up 2 bases and V 4 bases, and 2 bases lay outside the gene matches. The CDR3 covers 13 residues. Germline V gene sequence: CDR1 MNHNY, CDR2 SVGAGI (reference sequence).

V gene TRBV10-3 combines with J gene TRBJ2-7; 10 bases agree with TRBD2. The V and J ends lost 7 bases and 3 bases, in that order; junction bases with no gene match: 6. Germline V gives CDR1 ENHRY, CDR2 SYGVKD. This CDR3 region has 14 residues. This chain's CDR3 is CAITQREGNYEQYF. The CDR3 DNA reads as TGTGCCATCACACAGCGGGAGGGTAACTACGAGCAGTACTTC.

The chain couples TRBV3-1 (or the pseudogene TRBV3-2) to TRBJ2-1, with 7 bases identical to TRBD1. Germline CDR1 reads LGHDT; CDR2 reads YNNKEL (reference sequence). Trimming at V came to 4 bases and at J to 5 bases, leaving 5 bases not matched to a gene. The CDR3 spans 14 residues. The CDR3 DNA reads as TGTGCCAGCAGCCCCTGGACAGGTAACAATGAGCAGTTCTTC. It yields the protein CASSPWTGNNEQFF.

This chain connects TRBV19 to TRBJ1-5; 8 bases align to TRBD1. V lost 10 bases, J lost 10 bases, and 15 bases stayed unmatched. The CDR3 length is 14 residues. The V gene's germline CDR1 is LNHDA and CDR2 SQIVND (reference sequence). This CDR3 reads CATESGTGILPQHF. For the CDR3, the DNA is TGTGCCACCGAATCCGGGACAGGAATACTTCCCCAGCATTTT.

The chain combines TRBV29-1 with TRBJ2-1; D is ambiguous. Germline CDR1 reads SQVTM; CDR2 reads ANQGSEA. Trimming stripped 4 bases from V and 4 bases from J, with 5 bases between. CDR3 length: 11 residues. The CDR3 sequence: CSVGLYNEQFF. CDR3 DNA sequence: TGCAGCGTTGGACTGTACAATGAGCAGTTCTTC.

The V and J genes are TRBV7-2 and TRBJ2-4; TRBD2 is a possible D gene (5 bases). V lost 3 bases and J lost 0, with 21 bases in between. Germline loops: CDR1 SGHTA, CDR2 FQGNSA. The CDR3 covers 19 residues. The CDR3 DNA reads as TGTGCCAGCAGCTTGAGGGCTCGATCATCAGACCTAGCCAAAAACATTCAGTACTTC. This codes for CASSLRARSSDLAKNIQYF.

The chain uses TRBV5-4 and TRBJ2-1, with TRBD2 identical over 12 bases. The V gene end was trimmed by 4 bases and the J gene end by 7 bases; junction bases not matched to a gene: 3. The CDR3 totals 14 residues. Germline CDR1 and CDR2: SGHNT and YYREEE (reference sequence). The CDR3 is CASSRLAGANEQFF. The DNA for the CDR3 is TGTGCCAGCAGCCGACTAGCGGGAGCTAATGAGCAGTTCTTC.

The chain uses TRBV19 and TRBJ1-1; TRBD1 agrees at 7 bases. V lost 4 bases to trimming and J lost 1 base; unmatched junction nucleotides: 3. The CDR3 covers 14 residues. Germline-derived CDR1 and CDR2 are LNHDA and SQIVND (reference sequence). The CDR3, as DNA: TGTGCCAGTAGTACCTGGACAGGGAACACTGAAGCTTTCTTT. Its translation: CASSTWTGNTEAFF.

V gene TRBV19 combines with J gene TRBJ1-5; 9 bases fit TRBD1. Germline CDR1 reads LNHDA; CDR2 reads SQIVND (reference sequence). The V gene end was trimmed by 1 base and the J gene end by 6 bases; junction bases not matched to a gene: 10. CDR3 length equals 17 residues. The CDR3 DNA is TGTGCCAGTAGTATAGTAGGGGGACAGGGATTAGGTCAGCCCCAGCATTTT. Protein: CASSIVGGQGLGQPQHF.

The chain carries TRBV27 and TRBJ1-1, with a tentative D call TRBD1 (5 bases). This CDR3 is built from 15 residues. Between the trimmed V and J ends, which lost 4 bases and 5 bases, there was a span of 17 bases. Germline loops: CDR1 MNHEY, CDR2 SMNVEV (reference sequence). DNA for the CDR3: TGTGCCAGCAGTTCCGGTCTTACAGGATGGACTGAAGCTTTCTTT. Translating it yields CASSSGLTGWTEAFF.

The chain recombines TRBV5-8 with TRBJ2-5; 9 nucleotides align to TRBD2. The V gene's germline CDR1 is SGHTS and CDR2 YDEGEE. This CDR3 region has 15 residues. Trimming took 0 bases from V and 4 from J; bases not matched to a gene: 4. The CDR3 region is CASSLGLAGTETQYF. CDR3 DNA: TGTGCCAGCAGCTTGGGCCTAGCGGGGACAGAGACCCAGTACTTC.

This rearrangement joins TRBV13 to TRBJ1-5; perhaps TRBD1 as D (5 bases). The CDR3 runs 16 residues. Germline V lookup: CDR1 PRHDT, CDR2 FYEKMQ (reference sequence). The V and J ends lost 2 bases and 4 bases respectively, with 15 bases between them. The CDR3 bases are TGTGCCAGCAGCTTAAGGGGTCAGGGCCCAAATCAGCCCCAGCATTTT. Protein product: CASSLRGQGPNQPQHF. The full variable domain, completed using reference TRBV13 and TRBJ1-5, is AAGVIQSPRHLIKEKRETATLKCYPIPRHDTVYWYQQGPGQDPQFLISFYEKMQSDKGSIPDRFSAQQFSDYHSELNMSSLELGDSALYFCASSLRGQGPNQPQHFGDGTRLSIL.